This entry features one TCR beta chain sequence. A read error may account for a junction end that differs from germline. Additional DNA sequences in this sample encode the identical CDR3. CDR1 MDHEN and CDR2 SYDVKM come from the germline V gene. The CDR3 contains 15 residues. This sample is drawn from a study of cytomegalovirus exposure and HLA in healthy donors. The PCR employed 60 Vbeta primers together with 13 Jbeta primers. Assay used: immunoSEQ multiplex PCR; TCRdb lists only in-frame clones, some missing. Here the sample spans roughly 140,000 clones, roughly 84% being singletons. This receptor was obtained from a boy aged 2-15 years in good health and CMV-seronegative. J is TRBJ2-1 and V is TRBV28; D is possibly TRBD2 (5 bases). Sample: PBMCs. The CDR3 DNA is TGTGCTAGCAGTGCCCCTAGCTCCCCCTACAATGAGCAGTTCTTC. Translating gives CASSAPSSPYNEQFF. The full variable domain, completed using reference TRBV28 and TRBJ2-1, is DVKVTQSSRYLVKRTGEKVFLECVQDMDHENMFWYRQDPGLGLRLIYFSYDVKMKEKGDIPEGYSVSREKKERFSLILESASTNQTSMYLCASSAPSSPYNEQFFGPGTRLTVL.